The T cell receptor beta chain under discussion was sequenced for a study of CD8 T cell repertoires and HIV-1 epitope variants. Study-level information: Control wells had CMV/EBV/flu peptides, negative Ebola AY9, or no peptide. An uncultured baseline aliquot held 1M T cells.

Trimming stripped 7 bases from V and 1 base from J, with 16 bases between. Germline V gene sequence: CDR1 LNHDA, CDR2 SQIVND (reference sequence). The CDR3 runs 15 residues. This clone was counted only a few times. The method was immunoSEQ multiplex PCR; TCRdb's version includes in-frame clones alone and lacks a portion of them. The repertoire holds about 95,000 clones, with almost 75% as singletons. The sample consisted of uncultured baseline CD8+ T cells from peripheral blood mononuclear cells (PBMCs). The rearrangement uses TRBV19 and TRBJ1-1, with a weak D call TRBD1 (5 bases). The receptor's source is a male donor with HIV. DNA for the CDR3: TGTGCCAGTAATTTGGGGGAGAAGGGGAACACTGAAGCTTTCTTT. Amino acid sequence: CASNLGEKGNTEAFF.